These 11 T cell receptor beta chains share one sample of origin, sequenced in a study of cytomegalovirus exposure and HLA in healthy donors. The PCR contained 60 Vbeta and 13 Jbeta primers. The repertoire was sequenced with immunoSEQ multiplex PCR; TCRdb's copy has only in-frame clones and lacks some. The profile shows about 150,000 clones, 60% to 75% of them singletons. Sequencing input: PBMCs. The receptors were sampled from a man between 18 and 35 years old in good health and CMV-seronegative.

The rearrangement uses TRBV10-1 and TRBJ1-2, with D hard to call. The CDR3 totals 15 residues. The germline V and J ends were trimmed by 6 bases and 2 bases, with 16 bases remaining between them. Germline CDR1 and CDR2: WNHNN and SYGVQD (reference sequence). The DNA of the CDR3 is TGCGCCAGCAGCGAGGAGGAGGACTCAAACTATGGCTACACCTTC. It codes for CASSEEEDSNYGYTF.

The chain carries TRBV5-1 and TRBJ2-2; tentative D call: TRBD1 (6 bases). V dropped 4 bases and J dropped 4 bases, with 11 bases sitting between them. The CDR3 sequence is 14 residues long. Germline V gene lookup returns CDR1 SGHRS and CDR2 YFSETQ. The CDR3 coding sequence is TGCGCCAGCAGCCCTGAACAGGGCACCGGGGAGCTGTTTTTT. The encoded protein is CASSPEQGTGELFF.

V is TRBV6-5 and J is TRBJ2-7; 11 nucleotides line up with TRBD2. CDR3 size: 15 residues. With 5 bases clipped from V and 0 bases from J, the junction kept 3 bases outside the gene matches. Germline V lookup: CDR1 MNHEY, CDR2 SVGAGI. CDR3 bases: TGTGCCAGCAGTGTTAGCGGGGGGGGCTCCTACGAGCAGTACGTC. This translates into CASSVSGGGSYEQYV.

The chain links TRBV5-1 to TRBJ2-2; D is ambiguous. V was pared by 0 bases and J by 7 bases, with 10 bases between. Germline V gene sequence: CDR1 SGHRS, CDR2 YFSETQ. This CDR3 is built from 14 residues. The CDR3 protein is CASSLGQLSGELFF. As DNA, the CDR3 is TGCGCCAGCAGCTTGGGTCAGTTAAGCGGGGAGCTGTTTTTT.

The CDR3 DNA sequence: TGTGCCAGTAGTATAGAAAACAGGGCCCTTAACTATGGCTACACCTTC. As protein: CASSIENRALNYGYTF. The rearrangement uses TRBV19 and TRBJ1-2; a possible D gene is TRBD1 (6 bases). Trimming took off 0 bases at V and 1 base at J, with 12 bases between the two ends. The length of the CDR3 is 16 residues. Germline assignment: CDR1 LNHDA and CDR2 SQIVND (reference sequence).

The rearrangement joins TRBV6-1 to TRBJ2-5, with 9 bases matching TRBD1. Per germline, CDR1 MNHNS and CDR2 SASEGT. The CDR3 extends over 15 amino acids. V lost 4 bases, J lost 5 bases, and 8 bases stayed unmatched. The CDR3 loop reads CASSAGTGKTETQYF. The DNA for the CDR3 is TGTGCCAGCAGTGCCGGGACAGGGAAGACCGAGACCCAGTACTTC.

The rearrangement uses TRBV6-1 and TRBJ1-2; a weak D match, TRBD1 (6 bases). This CDR3 is 16 amino acids long. Trimming left V 2 bases short and J 9 bases short, with 22 bases between. Germline CDR1 MNHNS, CDR2 SASEGT. The CDR3 region has the DNA TGTGCCAGCAGTGAATCCGGTTGGGGGGGCCTCGGAAGCTACACCTTC. Translated, it gives CASSESGWGGLGSYTF.

V is TRBV27 and J is TRBJ2-7; TRBD2 matches at 15 bases. The CDR3 extends over 21 amino acids. V was pared by 7 bases and J by 2 bases, with 21 bases of the junction left unmatched. Looked up from germline, CDR1 is MNHEY and CDR2 is SMNVEV (reference sequence). CDR3 amino acids: CASIISGPRGLAGGQTYEQYV. The CDR3 coding sequence is TGTGCCAGCATAATTTCAGGGCCGAGGGGACTAGCGGGGGGACAAACCTACGAGCAGTACGTC.

On this clone: At one of its ends the junction is not consistent with the germline gene, which may arise from a read error. The J gene is TRBJ1-3, the V gene TRBV6-5; 10 bases match TRBD1. The CDR3 runs 15 residues. Germline loops: CDR1 MNHEY, CDR2 SVGAGI. CDR3 DNA: TGTGCCAGCAGTTACACCGGGACAGGGGTAAGACACCATATATTT. Translating it yields CASSYTGTGVRHHIF.

This chain joins TRBV7-9 and TRBJ2-3, with a tentative D call TRBD1 (6 bases). The CDR3 runs to 15 residues. CDR1 and CDR2 from the germline V gene are SEHNR and FQNEAQ (reference sequence). Trimming left V 6 bases short and J 3 bases short, with 16 bases between. The CDR3 region has the DNA TGTGCCAGCAGTAGTTCGTGGGGGCAGACAGATACGCAGTATTTT. This sequence encodes CASSSSWGQTDTQYF.

The gene calls are TRBV6-6 and TRBJ1-2; D may be TRBD1 (6 bases). CDR3 length equals 12 residues. Germline V gene sequence: CDR1 MNHNY, CDR2 SVGAGI (reference sequence). The V end lost 11 bases, the J end lost 8 bases, and 18 bases lay between the germline ends. CDR3 in amino acids: CAGGTGKGGYTF. The CDR3 coding sequence is TGTGCCGGGGGAACAGGGAAAGGCGGCTACACCTTC.